This T cell receptor beta chain appears in the sequencing data of a study of PD-1 blockade in classical Hodgkin lymphoma. Overall study findings and caveats: Possibly reflecting disease activity or prior therapy, repertoire differences have causes that remain undefined.

As for this clone: Its specificity is unknown.

Libraries were prepared by immunoSEQ multiplex PCR; TCRdb keeps only in-frame clonotypes and omits some of them. The sample records under 40,000 clones, roughly 90% being singletons. The sample's time point: newly diagnosed, previously untreated cHL patient sample. The CD4+ T cells used were purified from thawed PBMCs through magnetic negative selection. Germline loops: CDR1 SGHAT, CDR2 FQNNGV. This CDR3 is 13 amino acids long. The V and J ends lost 2 bases and 4 bases respectively, with 6 bases between them. The sample comprised CD4+ T cells from blood. This receptor was taken from a human donor with classical Hodgkin lymphoma. The rearrangement joins TRBV11-2 to TRBJ1-5; D remains ambiguous. CDR3 coding DNA: TGTGCCAGCAGCTTATCGGGTAATCAGCCCCAGCATTTT. Translation gives CASSLSGNQPQHF.